These T cell receptor beta chains were read from a single sample in a study of blood T cell repertoires in COVID-19. TCRdb's copy holds only in-frame clones and misses some; the assay was immunoSEQ multiplex PCR. The sample has 350,000 or so clones, roughly 90% seen once. Sequencing used PBMCs or T cells enriched from blood (not recorded which). These receptors all come from a woman in her 30s who had been exposed to COVID-19. Each CDR3 is given with its conserved first and last residue. Fields, in order: CDR3 length, V gene, CDR3 protein.

len: 13
v_gene: TRBV7-9
CDR3aa: CASSLRGDTEAFF

len: 16
v_gene: TRBV14
CDR3aa: CASSQGSGGSTDTQYF

len: 16
v_gene: TRBV25-1
CDR3aa: CASSEYGVPPYNEQFF

len: 14
v_gene: TRBV28
CDR3aa: CASRGTGGWQPQHF

len: 14
v_gene: TRBV7-9
CDR3aa: CASSARDRVVGQYF

len: 15
v_gene: TRBV18
CDR3aa: CASSRDRSTTYEQYF

len: 16
v_gene: TRBV27
CDR3aa: CASSFGLARSYNEQFF

len: 15
v_gene: TRBV6-5
CDR3aa: CASSTWTVNTGELFF

len: 14
v_gene: TRBV30
CDR3aa: CAWRPYLSENIQYF

len: 14
v_gene: TRBV13
CDR3aa: CASSPRGPPDGQYF

len: 19
v_gene: TRBV15
CDR3aa: CATSRDPSYDGGVEDTQYF

len: 18
v_gene: TRBV5-1
CDR3aa: CASSLAQGKGSYNSPLHF

len: 15
v_gene: TRBV6-5
CDR3aa: CASSYLGEAYSGYTF

len: 14
v_gene: TRBV19
CDR3aa: CASTRDRDGSPLHF

len: 16
v_gene: TRBV10-3
CDR3aa: CAISESTPDRPYEQYF

len: 16
v_gene: TRBV28
CDR3aa: CASSFPRTSGRETQYF

len: 17
v_gene: TRBV9
CDR3aa: CASSPSFFAGGSSEQYF

len: 13
v_gene: TRBV2
CDR3aa: CASSERFVHEQYF

len: 15
v_gene: TRBV5-3
CDR3aa: CARSLKRERFYEQYF

len: 13
v_gene: TRBV11-3
CDR3aa: CASSLASAGEQYF

len: 18
v_gene: TRBV28
CDR3aa: CASSFGRGLGWGTGELFF

len: 16
v_gene: TRBV25-1
CDR3aa: CASSEQTQGPYNEQFF

len: 14
v_gene: TRBV19
CDR3aa: CASSTRQGENGYTF

len: 19
v_gene: TRBV9
CDR3aa: CASSPSFLVWTGGDYGYTF

len: 14
v_gene: TRBV28
CDR3aa: CASTAAGRGYEQYF

len: 13
v_gene: TRBV10-3
CDR3aa: CAITGTGENEQFF

len: 15
v_gene: TRBV6-5
CDR3aa: CASSKDRGWPYEQYF

len: 17
v_gene: TRBV5-4
CDR3aa: CASSSGTSGRNTDTQYF

len: 16
v_gene: TRBV2
CDR3aa: CASSPDREGWANVLTF

len: 16
v_gene: TRBV19
CDR3aa: CASSIATGGFQETQYF

len: 11
v_gene: TRBV12-3/TRBV12-4
CDR3aa: CASSLGLGPFF

len: 16
v_gene: TRBV4-1
CDR3aa: CASSQDPGGSYNEQFF

len: 19
v_gene: TRBV6-4
CDR3aa: CASSDRPGTGAPNTGELFF

len: 15
v_gene: TRBV5-6
CDR3aa: CASSLAQGVDSPLHF

len: 14
v_gene: TRBV11-3
CDR3aa: CASSLETTSYGYTF

len: 15
v_gene: TRBV7-3
CDR3aa: CASSLSDRVAGELFF

len: 16
v_gene: TRBV24-1
CDR3aa: CATSDALTGALSGYTF

len: 19
v_gene: TRBV9
CDR3aa: CASSSFTGTGSSPDYGYTF

len: 16
v_gene: TRBV11-3
CDR3aa: CASSMRQGPSTDTQYF

len: 15
v_gene: TRBV10-3
CDR3aa: CAIKGSRAFSDEQYF